This TCR beta chain was retrieved from a study of STAT5B mutations in CD4+ large granular lymphocyte leukemia (dated by TCRdb to between 2021 and 2024). The study in broad terms: Among the healthy controls, the CDR3 'QG' motif was associated with a particular HLA allele. TCRbeta repertoires of CD4+ T-cell large granular lymphocyte leukemia patients were compared with those of healthy blood donors. Flow cytometry on FACSCanto II or FACSVerse confirmed that purified fractions exceeded 95% purity among lymphocytes. Beyond this particular receptor, the publication reports: The data were not HLA-matched, and the relatively small sample size could explain the higher clonality seen in CD4+ compared with CD8+ T-LGLL. Each patient's main leukemic clonotypes were private, but about a quarter of these clonotypes showed up at low frequency in the non-leukemic repertoires of other patients. Enrichment of TRBV06-family usage was observed among the top patient clones (8/27) relative to healthy controls (2/35). Greater clonality appeared to be present in CD4-sorted patient repertoires than in healthy CD4+ repertoires, and the difference was retained after the putative leukemic clones were removed.

TCRbeta rearrangements were sequenced from genomic DNA using the immunoSEQ assay at survey resolution. The authors' analysis ran thus. In the TCR sequencing data, the lowest productive clonotype frequency that could be detected was 2.59 x 10-5. Only productive TCRbeta rearrangements, defined as complete and in-frame sequences, were included in the analyses. Simpson clonality, calculated in the immunoSEQ Analyzer version 3.0, was used as the measure of sample clonality. Clones were binned by frequency as very rare, small, medium, large (1-20%) or hyperexpanded (>20%). Generation probabilities were estimated with OLGA 1.2.3, V-gene circos plots were made with VDJtools, specificities were looked up in VDJdb, and CDR3 motifs were identified with GLIPH. Held by TCRdb, this immuneACCESS table contains in-frame sequences only and omits some clones. Under half of the omission traces to an unresolved V gene where checked; the cause of the rest is unknown. V and J calls and clone size come straight from that table; D and trimming were deduced from the DNA. This sample holds tens of thousands of clones; 75% to 85% were observed only once. The top ten clonotypes cover 4% to 4.5% of the sample.

The healthy controls were 35 or so blood donors, and the buffy coats of these donors were supplied by the Finnish Red Cross blood service. All TCR-sequenced material derived from peripheral blood: patient blood samples and healthy donor buffy coats. Peripheral blood mononuclear cells were isolated by Ficoll-Hypaque gradient centrifugation. CD4+ cells were magnetically purified from the buffy coats of healthy controls. The Gentra Puregene Cell and Tissue kit was used for genomic DNA extraction, and quantification was performed on a Qubit 2.0 fluorometer. Taken from the germline V gene, the CDR1 and CDR2 loops are SGHTA and FQGNSA. V loses 1 base, J loses 3 bases, and the germline ends lie 16 bases apart. The CDR3 runs 17 residues from the cysteine to the phenylalanine. Here the CDR3 DNA is all that survives: 51 bases in frame from base 1. The count of this clone is one. Its recognized antigen is unknown. The sample holds no much larger clone one base away, and base qualities are not on file.

This chain is built from TRBV7-2 and TRBJ1-5, and possibly TRBD1, on 5 matching bases. This sequence was found in a human donor in good health. Source material: CD4+ T cells from blood buffy coats. The DNA reads as follows: TGTGCCAGCAGCTTAGAGTATGGGGGTCAGGTCAATCAGCCCCAGCATTTT. Its protein reads: CASSLEYGGQVNQPQHF.